A single sample gave rise to the 24 T cell receptor beta chains below, sequenced in a study of T cells in Graves' hyperthyroidism and ophthalmopathy. Authors of the study amplified TCR beta CDR3 regions from RNA transcripts. The HTBI set primed first-round TCR CDR3 RT-PCR. Each CDR3 protein gets one entry after TCRdb re-called the multiplex PCR reads with MiXCR. The top ten clones hold more than 20% of a sample with some 550,000 distinct CDR3 sequences, 20% of them seen once. The sample taken for sequencing was blood. Receptor source: a man younger than 35 with Graves' hyperthyroidism.

The CDR3 nucleotides are TGTGCCAGCAGCTTAGAAGCGACTAGTGTGTATAAGCAGTACTTC. Translation gives CASSLEATSVYKQYF. The V and J genes are TRBV11-2 and TRBJ2-7; TRBD2 might be the D (6 bases). The germline CDR1 and CDR2 sequences are SGHAT and FQNNGV. V lost 0 bases, J lost 8 bases, and 17 bases lay in between. The CDR3 is made up of 15 amino acids. The whole variable domain, filled in from reference TRBV11-2 and TRBJ2-7, reads EAGVAQSPRYKIIEKRQSVAFWCNPISGHATLYWYQQILGQGPKLLIQFQNNGVVDDSQLPKDRFSAERLKGVDSTLKIQPAKLEDSAVYLCASSLEATSVYKQYFGPGTRLTVT.

This clonotype was seen a handful of times. The J gene is TRBJ2-5, the V gene TRBV6-1; tentatively, D is TRBD2 (6 bases). V lost 1 base to trimming and J lost 5 bases, with 14 bases between them. Germline loops: CDR1 MNHNS, CDR2 SASEGT. The CDR3 runs 15 residues. The CDR3 reads CASSEGGERGETQYF. The CDR3 nucleotides are TGTGCCAGCAGTGAAGGGGGAGAACGGGGGGAGACCCAGTACTTC.

The chain combines TRBV27 with TRBJ2-5; 13 bases map to TRBD2. The CDR3 consists of 16 residues. V lost 1 base and J lost 5; bases outside the gene matches: 4. The germline CDR1 and CDR2 sequences are MNHEY and SMNVEV (reference sequence). The CDR3 nucleotides read TGTGCCAGCAGTTTATGGACTAGCGGGGGCCCGGAGACCCAGTACTTC. Amino acid sequence: CASSLWTSGGPETQYF.

This clonotype has a handful of counts. This chain uses TRBV20-1 with TRBJ1-2; D gene ambiguous. The germline V and J ends were trimmed by 5 bases and 0 bases, with 13 bases remaining between them. Germline CDR1 reads DFQATT; CDR2 reads SNEGSKA (reference sequence). The CDR3 is 14 amino acids. The CDR3 sequence: CSARSSPTNYGYTF. CDR3 DNA sequence: TGCAGTGCTCGTTCGTCACCCACTAACTATGGCTACACCTTC.

This sequence joins TRBV13 and TRBJ2-7, with D unclear. The CDR3 consists of 14 residues. The germline V and J ends were trimmed by 1 base and 2 bases, with 9 bases remaining between them. Germline V gene sequence: CDR1 PRHDT, CDR2 FYEKMQ (reference sequence). Here the CDR3 DNA reads TGTGCCAGCAGCTTAGCTGACTTTCCCTACGAGCAGTACTTC. This translates into CASSLADFPYEQYF.

This clonotype was seen ten or more times. The chain has TRBV7-6 and TRBJ2-7; 7 bases match TRBD2. This CDR3 region has 14 residues. The junction had 7 bases not matched to a gene; V was cut back by 3 bases and J by 5 bases. The germline gives CDR1 SGHVS, CDR2 FNYEAQ. CDR3 nucleotides: TGTGCCAGCAGCTTGAACGGGGGGATCGACGAGCAGTACTTC. This translates into CASSLNGGIDEQYF.

This clonotype was counted ten times or more. CDR3 bases: TGTGCCAGCAGTTTAGCACGGGGGCAAGACTATGGCTACACCTTC. Amino acid sequence: CASSLARGQDYGYTF. J is TRBJ1-2 and V is TRBV12-3 or TRBV12-4; the D gene is possibly TRBD1 (6 bases). CDR3 length: 15 amino acids. Between the trimmed V and J ends, which lost 0 bases and 3 bases, there was a span of 11 bases.

The gene calls are TRBV28 and TRBJ2-7; TRBD1 is a possible D gene (6 bases). Trimming removed 6 bases from V and 12 bases from J, with 15 bases in between. CDR3 length: 11 residues. Per the germline V gene, CDR1 is MDHEN and CDR2 is SYDVKM. CDR3: CASSQGWYWYF. CDR3 nucleotides: TGTGCCAGCAGCCAGGGGTGGTATTGGTACTTC.

The gene calls are TRBV12-3 or TRBV12-4 and TRBJ2-7; tentatively, D is TRBD1 or TRBD2 (6 bases each). CDR3 length equals 16 residues. Trimming left V 7 bases short and J 1 base short, with 20 bases between. As DNA, the CDR3 is TGTGCCAGCACCTCCCTGAGGGGGGACGGTTCCTACGAGCAGTACTTC. Amino acid sequence: CASTSLRGDGSYEQYF.

This clonotype has at least ten counts. This chain links TRBV10-3 with TRBJ1-5, with 9 bases matching TRBD1. The CDR3 runs 15 residues. The junction had 6 bases not matched to a gene; V was cut back by 3 bases and J by 6 bases. Germline V gene sequence: CDR1 ENHRY, CDR2 SYGVKD. The CDR3 spells CAISDPGTGTQPQHF. DNA of the CDR3: TGTGCCATCAGTGACCCCGGGACAGGGACTCAGCCCCAGCATTTT.

The chain links TRBV27 to TRBJ1-1; 10 bases agree with TRBD1. The CDR3 spans 13 residues. Unmatched junction bases numbered 4, after V lost 6 bases and J lost 6 bases. Germline-derived CDR1 and CDR2 are MNHEY and SMNVEV (reference sequence). In nucleotides, the CDR3 is TGTGCCAGCAGCGACAGGGGGCAAGCTGAAGCTTTCTTT. Translating it yields CASSDRGQAEAFF.

The chain's CDR3 is CASSESTGTGGYEQYF. CDR3 DNA sequence: TGTGCCAGCAGTGAATCAACCGGGACAGGGGGCTACGAGCAGTACTTC. The V call is TRBV2, the J call TRBJ2-7, with 11 bases identical to TRBD1. The CDR3 loop spans 16 amino acids. The germline V gene has CDR1 SNHLY and CDR2 FYNNEI. After removal of 2 bases from V and 3 bases from J, the junction contained 6 bases not matched to a gene.

This clonotype was counted a single time. The final CDR3 position lacks the conserved phenylalanine or tryptophan, pointing to a likely read error. The CDR3 here is CASSLEGFFGTNYGYTL. The CDR3 coding sequence is TGCGCCAGCAGCTTGGAGGGGTTTTTCGGGACTAACTATGGCTACACCTTG. The chain couples TRBV5-1 to TRBJ1-2; maybe TRBD1 (5 bases). Trimming took off 0 bases at V and 0 bases at J, with 15 bases between the two ends. The CDR3 has 17 amino acids. From germline, CDR1 is SGHRS and CDR2 YFSETQ.

This clonotype was counted only a few times. The V gene is TRBV5-4, the J gene TRBJ1-4; 8 bases agree with TRBD1. This CDR3 is 16 amino acids long. V lost 3 bases to trimming and J lost 7 bases; unmatched junction nucleotides: 11. Germline V CDR1 and CDR2: SGHNT, YYREEE (reference sequence). The CDR3 DNA is TGTGCCAGCAGCTGGAACACGGGACAGGATTTTGAAAAACTGTTTTTT. Protein: CASSWNTGQDFEKLFF.

This clonotype showed up many times. CDR3 loop: CASSDSHSNQPQHF. The CDR3 DNA reads TGTGCCAGCAGTGACAGTCATAGCAATCAGCCCCAGCATTTT. The V gene is TRBV6-1, the J gene TRBJ1-5; the D is unclear. This CDR3 is 14 amino acids long. CDR1 is MNHNS and CDR2 is SASEGT in the germline V gene. The V end was cut by 3 bases, the J end by 0 bases, with 6 bases between.

The rearrangement joins TRBV6-1 to TRBJ2-7, with D perhaps TRBD2 (6 bases). Germline lookup yields CDR1 MNHNS and CDR2 SASEGT. The CDR3 spans 14 residues. V dropped 3 bases and J dropped 6 bases, with 15 bases sitting between them. DNA for the CDR3: TGTGCCAGCAGTGAGAGACTAGGGGTATCCGAGCAGTACTTC. It encodes CASSERLGVSEQYF.

This chain joins TRBV4-2 and TRBJ2-7, with D unresolved. Germline V gives CDR1 LGHNA, CDR2 YNFKEQ. Trimming took 0 bases from V and 2 from J, leaving 11 bases between them. This CDR3 contains 15 residues. CDR3 sequence reads: CASSQDLNGPYEQYF. In DNA form, the CDR3 reads TGTGCCAGCAGCCAAGATTTAAACGGCCCCTACGAGCAGTACTTC.

A few counts support this clonotype. This chain joins TRBV20-1 and TRBJ1-5; D may be TRBD1 (5 bases). V gave up 3 bases and J gave up 0 bases, with 15 bases separating them. Per germline, CDR1 DFQATT and CDR2 SNEGSKA (reference sequence). The length of the CDR3 is 16 residues. This CDR3 is CSASLGGTNSNQPQHF. CDR3 nucleotide sequence: TGCAGTGCTAGCCTCGGGGGTACCAATAGCAATCAGCCCCAGCATTTT.

The gene calls are TRBV19 and TRBJ2-1; D perhaps matches TRBD1 (5 bases). Trimming removed 8 bases from V and 4 bases from J, with 9 bases in between. This CDR3 spans 12 amino acids. CDR1 and CDR2 (germline): LNHDA, SQIVND (reference sequence). CDR3 sequence (DNA): TGTGCCAGTGGCAGGGCATACAATGAGCAGTTCTTC. This gives the protein CASGRAYNEQFF.

About this clonotype: Germline is not matched at one junction end, which may reflect a read error. The chain recombines TRBV19 with TRBJ1-5; D call uncertain. Germline assignment: CDR1 LNHDA and CDR2 SQIVND (reference sequence). This CDR3 contains 15 residues. DNA for the CDR3: TGTGCCAGTAGAAGGGCAGCACGGAACCATCAGCCCCATCATTTT. Amino acids: CASRRAARNHQPHHF.

This clonotype was recorded once. The V call is TRBV6-1, the J call TRBJ1-6, with 7 positions matching TRBD1. Per the germline V gene, CDR1 is MNHNS and CDR2 is SASEGT. The trim removed 11 bases at V and 7 bases at J, leaving 5 bases unmatched. The CDR3 runs 12 residues. In DNA, the CDR3 is TGTGCCGGGGGGACAGCGAATTCACCCCTCCACTTT. The encoded protein is CAGGTANSPLHF.

At least ten counts were recorded for this clonotype. The chain combines TRBV20-1 with TRBJ1-2; no clear D gene. Trimming took off 3 bases at V and 5 bases at J, with 10 bases between the two ends. Germline CDR1 and CDR2: DFQATT and SNEGSKA (reference sequence). The CDR3 spans 12 residues. CDR3 DNA: TGCAGTGCTAGCCAGCACTTATATGGCTACACCTTC. Residues: CSASQHLYGYTF.

This clonotype occurred a few times. The chain recombines TRBV4-2 with TRBJ2-5, with 8 bases identical to TRBD2. The CDR3 has 15 residues. After removal of 5 bases from V and 4 bases from J, the junction contained 9 bases not matched to a gene. Germline-derived CDR1 and CDR2 are LGHNA and YNFKEQ. CDR3 nucleotides: TGTGCCAGCAGCGCCCGACGGGGGGGCCCAGAGACCCAGTACTTC. It yields the protein CASSARRGGPETQYF.

This clonotype was recorded at least ten times. The chain has TRBV6-5 and TRBJ1-2; tentative D call: TRBD1 (6 bases). Germline V gene sequence: CDR1 MNHEY, CDR2 SVGAGI. The CDR3 has 14 residues. Between the trimmed V and J ends, which lost 3 bases and 4 bases, there was a span of 12 bases. CDR3 residues: CASSYGQGIYGYTF. The CDR3 DNA follows: TGTGCCAGCAGTTATGGTCAGGGGATCTATGGCTACACCTTC.